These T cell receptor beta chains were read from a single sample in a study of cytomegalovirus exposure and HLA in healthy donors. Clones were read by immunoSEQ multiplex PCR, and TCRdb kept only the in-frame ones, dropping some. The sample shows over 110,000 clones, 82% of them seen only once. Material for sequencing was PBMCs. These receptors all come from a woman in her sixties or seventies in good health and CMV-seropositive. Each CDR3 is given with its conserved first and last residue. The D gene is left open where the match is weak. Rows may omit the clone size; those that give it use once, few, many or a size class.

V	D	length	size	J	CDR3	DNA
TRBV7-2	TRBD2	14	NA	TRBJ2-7	CASSLEAGGYEQYF	TGTGCCAGCAGCTTAGAGGCGGGGGGCTACGAGCAGTACTTC
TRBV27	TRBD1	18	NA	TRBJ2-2	CASSLFPTGGLSGGELFF	TGTGCCAGCAGTCTATTTCCTACAGGGGGCCTTAGTGGCGGGGAGCTGTTTTTT
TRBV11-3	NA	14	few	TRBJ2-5	CASSPLTGSGTQYF	TGTGCCAGCAGCCCCCTAACAGGGTCGGGGACCCAGTACTTC
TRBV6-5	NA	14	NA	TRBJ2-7	CASSYRERSHEQYF	TGTGCCAGCAGTTACAGGGAGCGGTCCCACGAGCAGTACTTC
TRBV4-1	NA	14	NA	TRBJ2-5	CASSQDVEAETQYF	TGCGCCAGCAGCCAAGATGTGGAGGCAGAGACCCAGTACTTC
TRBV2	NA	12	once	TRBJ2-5	CASSEMSETQYF	TGTGCCAGCAGTGAAATGTCGGAGACCCAGTACTTC
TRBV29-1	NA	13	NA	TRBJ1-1	CSVVRGSDTEAFF	TGCAGCGTTGTTCGGGGGAGCGACACTGAAGCTTTCTTT
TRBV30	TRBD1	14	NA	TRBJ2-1	CASTRTGNVNEQFF	TGTGCCTCCACAAGGACAGGGAATGTGAATGAGCAGTTCTTC
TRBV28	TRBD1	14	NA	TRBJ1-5	CASTRRGRDQPQHF	TGTGCCAGCACTCGGAGGGGGCGCGATCAGCCCCAGCATTTT
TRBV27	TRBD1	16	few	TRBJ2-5	CASSPWTGGGQETQYF	TGTGCCAGCAGTCCATGGACAGGGGGCGGACAAGAGACCCAGTACTTC
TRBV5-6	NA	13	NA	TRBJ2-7	CASSLWRTYEQYF	TGTGCCAGCAGCTTGTGGAGAACCTACGAGCAGTACTTC
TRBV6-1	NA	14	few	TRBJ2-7	CASSEVGGLYEQYF	TGTGCCAGCAGTGAAGTTGGAGGGCTCTACGAGCAGTACTTC
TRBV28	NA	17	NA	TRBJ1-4	CASSAPRSPSGGEKLFF	TGTGCCAGCAGTGCCCCTCGGAGCCCATCCGGCGGTGAAAAACTGTTTTTT
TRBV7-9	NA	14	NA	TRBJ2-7	CASSTGQRIYEQYF	TGTGCCAGCAGCACCGGACAGAGAATTTACGAGCAGTACTTC
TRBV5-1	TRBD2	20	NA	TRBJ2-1	CASSLQPGITSAGGPYEQFF	TGCGCCAGCAGCTTGCAGCCGGGGATTACCTCAGCGGGAGGGCCCTATGAGCAGTTCTTC
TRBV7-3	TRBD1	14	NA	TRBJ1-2	CASSPNQGEGGYTF	TGTGCCAGCAGCCCAAACCAGGGGGAAGGGGGCTACACCTTC
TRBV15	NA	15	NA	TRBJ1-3	CATSPRRGSGNTIYF	TGTGCCACCAGCCCGAGGAGAGGCTCTGGAAACACCATATATTTT
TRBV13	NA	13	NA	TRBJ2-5	CASSQGVRETQYF	TGTGCCAGCAGCCAAGGGGTGCGGGAGACCCAGTACTTC
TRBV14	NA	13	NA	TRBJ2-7	CAREPRGPYEQYF	TGTGCCAGGGAGCCGCGGGGGCCCTACGAGCAGTACTTC
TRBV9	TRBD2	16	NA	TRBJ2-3	CASSVAGRGSTDTQYF	TGTGCCAGCAGCGTAGCCGGGAGGGGGAGCACAGATACGCAGTATTTT
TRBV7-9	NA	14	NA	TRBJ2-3	CASSFSGATDTQYF	TGTGCCAGCAGCTTTTCAGGGGCCACAGATACGCAGTATTTT
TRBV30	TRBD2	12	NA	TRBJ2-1	CAWTSGYNEQFF	TGTGCCTGGACTAGCGGATACAATGAGCAGTTCTTC
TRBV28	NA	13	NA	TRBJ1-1	CAIAPGALVSAFF	TGTGCCATCGCACCAGGGGCCCTTGTCTCGGCTTTCTTT
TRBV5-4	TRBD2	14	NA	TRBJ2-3	CASSFGLESDTQYF	TGTGCCAGCAGCTTCGGACTAGAATCAGATACGCAGTATTTT
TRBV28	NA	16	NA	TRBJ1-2	CASSSPGGRGNYGYTF	TGTGCCAGCAGTTCACCCGGAGGCAGGGGTAACTATGGCTACACCTTC
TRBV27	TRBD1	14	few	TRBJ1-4	CASRLTGVNEKLFF	TGTGCCAGCAGGTTGACAGGGGTTAATGAAAAACTGTTTTTT
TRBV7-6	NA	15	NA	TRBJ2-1	CASSLSGPHPNEQFF	TGTGCCAGCAGCTTGAGCGGGCCCCATCCCAATGAGCAGTTCTTC
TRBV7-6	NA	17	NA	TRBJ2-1	CASSLAVAVSSYNEQFF	TGTGCCAGCAGCTTAGCGGTAGCGGTTAGCTCCTACAATGAGCAGTTCTTC
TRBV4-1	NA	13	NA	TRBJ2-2	CASSPSVTGELFF	TGCGCCAGCAGCCCAAGCGTCACCGGGGAGCTGTTTTTT
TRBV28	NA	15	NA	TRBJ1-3	CASSLTGTSGNTIYF	TGTGCCAGCAGTCTAACGGGAACAAGTGGAAACACCATATATTTT
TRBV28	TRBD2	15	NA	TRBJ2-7	CASNEPASGIGEQYF	TGTGCCAGCAACGAACCCGCTAGCGGGATTGGCGAGCAGTACTTC
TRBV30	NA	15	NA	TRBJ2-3	CAWSVGEVLTDTQYF	TGTGCCTGGAGTGTTGGAGAGGTCCTCACAGATACGCAGTATTTT
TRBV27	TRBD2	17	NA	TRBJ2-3	CASSFLAGGRGTDTQYF	TGTGCCAGCAGTTTTTTAGCGGGAGGGCGGGGCACAGATACGCAGTATTTT
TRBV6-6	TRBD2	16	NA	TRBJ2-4	CASSLGGRAGFGIQYF	TGTGCCAGCAGTTTAGGCGGGAGGGCCGGATTTGGCATTCAGTACTTC
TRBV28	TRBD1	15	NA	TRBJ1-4	CASSPQGAVGEKLFF	TGTGCCAGCAGTCCGCAGGGGGCAGTGGGGGAAAAACTGTTTTTT
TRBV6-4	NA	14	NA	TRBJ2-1	CASSDEAGPNEQFF	TGTGCCAGCAGTGACGAGGCAGGGCCCAATGAGCAGTTCTTC
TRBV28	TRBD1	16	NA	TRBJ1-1	CASSLPGTGLNTEAFF	TGTGCCAGCAGTTTACCCGGGACAGGGTTGAACACTGAAGCTTTCTTT
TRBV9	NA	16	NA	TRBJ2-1	CASSVAVTSSYNEQFF	TGTGCCAGCAGCGTCGCAGTAACTAGCTCCTACAATGAGCAGTTCTTC
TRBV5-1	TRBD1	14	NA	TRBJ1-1	CASSRTGDSAEAFF	TGCGCCAGCAGTCGAACAGGGGATTCGGCTGAAGCTTTCTTT
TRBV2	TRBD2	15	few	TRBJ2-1	CASREGGWTYNEQFF	TGTGCCAGCAGGGAGGGAGGGTGGACATACAATGAGCAGTTCTTC
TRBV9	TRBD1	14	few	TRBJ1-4	CASSRTGIEEKLFF	TGTGCCAGCAGCCGGACAGGGATAGAGGAAAAACTGTTTTTT
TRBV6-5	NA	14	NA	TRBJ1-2	CASGLGGGPYGYTF	TGTGCCAGTGGGCTAGGGGGGGGTCCCTATGGCTACACCTTC
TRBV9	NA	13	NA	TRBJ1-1	CASSVAGDTEAFF	TGTGCCAGCAGCGTAGCGGGAGACACTGAAGCTTTCTTT
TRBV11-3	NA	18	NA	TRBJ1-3	CASTLNTLGFATGDTIYF	TGTGCCAGCACCTTGAATACATTGGGGTTCGCCACGGGGGACACCATATATTTT
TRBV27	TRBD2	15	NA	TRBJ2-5	CASSLWPGGPETQYF	TGTGCCAGCAGTTTATGGCCGGGAGGGCCGGAGACCCAGTACTTC
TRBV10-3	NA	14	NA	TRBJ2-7	CAITETGTSYEQYF	TGTGCCATCACCGAGACAGGCACGTCTTACGAGCAGTACTTC